This TCR beta chain derives from a study of T cells after yellow fever vaccination. Overall study: Low-cell-number fractions underwent preparation using SMART-Seq v4 Ultra Low Input.

The CDR3 consists of 15 residues. Germline CDR1 is MNHEY and CDR2 is SMNVEV (reference sequence). V gave up 3 bases and J gave up 4 bases; unmatched junction bases: 6. From the 5' RACE reads, TCRdb called clonotypes with MiXCR, one entry per CDR3 protein. The sample lists just under 600,000 distinct CDR3 sequences, approximately 13% occurring once. This clonotype has a handful of counts. J is TRBJ2-1 and V is TRBV27, with TRBD2 matching over 7 bases. This sequence originates from a man aged 25-45 years who received the YFV17D yellow fever vaccine. Here the sequenced sample was PBMCs, taken on the day of the yellow fever booster vaccination. CDR3 nucleotide sequence: TGTGCCAGCAGTTTCGGACTAGGGTTATACAATGAGCAGTTCTTC. Its protein is CASSFGLGLYNEQFF.